This T cell receptor (beta chain) was found in a study of T-cell reconstitution after alpha-beta-depleted transplantation in children (dated by TCRdb to 2015 to 2016). Regarding the study in general: T-cell immune reconstitution after TCRalphabeta/CD19-depleted allogeneic hematopoietic cell transplantation in children was quantitatively tracked in the study by means of TCR repertoire profiling.

The investigation overall reported the following: The apparently early recovery of alphabetaT-cell counts about two months after transplant reportedly depended on only several hundred rapidly expanded clones that came from non-depleted graft cells. In some patients, the high TCRbeta diversity seen at day 60 was put down to recipient T cells and intrathymic progenitors that had survived conditioning. Over the following months the frequencies of hyperexpanded clones went down, and after one year T-cell counts and TCRbeta diversity were mostly credited to newly produced T cells.

This clonotype was seen ten or more times. Its antigen target is currently unknown. There are no base qualities to consult, and no much larger clone falls within one base. The library was made by PCR. The reads were generated on an Illumina HiSeq 2500. To normalize quantification of the TCRbeta repertoire, the TCR libraries were built with molecular barcoding that relied on unique molecular identifiers. The public reads were quality trimmed at Q25 with fastp and then assembled into clones with MiXCR by TCRdb, keeping productive beta chains. Every CDR3 protein is listed once, alongside the most common genes and DNA of its rows. For this sample there are around 29,000 distinct CDR3 sequences; under 8% appear just once. The top ten hold around 6.6% of the sample. The CDR3 covers 14 residues, taking in both the cysteine and the phenylalanine. Only CDR3 DNA remains: 42 bases, in frame from the first base. Between the V and J ends, shortened by 0 bases and 4 bases respectively, the junction contains 11 bases. CDR1 and CDR2 are read off the germline V gene (reference sequence) as GTSNPN and SVGIG.

The treatment or condition label, as the study defines it: allogeneic hematopoietic cell transplantation with graft depleted of TCRalphabeta T cells and CD19 B cells. TCRalphabeta/CD19-depleted allogeneic hematopoietic cell grafts were given to the transplant recipients, all of whom were children. The sequencing used PBMCs, mostly from graft donor cells, collected 180 days after TCRalphabeta/CD19-depleted stem cell transplant. Recombination joined TRBV30 with TRBJ2-3; the best D guess is TRBD1, with 5 bases matching. This sequence originates from a male patient aged 10-17 years who had a stem cell transplant for acute myeloid leukemia, so the T cells may come from the graft donor. The CDR3 here reads CAWSVGALPDTQYF. The bases read TGTGCCTGGAGTGTAGGGGCGTTGCCAGATACGCAGTATTTT.